This entry lists 32 T cell receptor beta chains sequenced from one sample in a study of human T cells and chemical hapten exposure. Each CDR3 protein gets one entry after TCRdb re-called the RACE reads with MiXCR. The sample has some 350,000 distinct CDR3 sequences; around 7% are singletons. The time point here: patch test 1, 2 weeks after DPC sensitization. Treatment indicated: therapeutic diphenylcyclopropenone sensitization with weekly scalp DPC. The source material was whole blood, sampled in connection with sensitization to the hapten diphenylcyclopropenone (DPC). The receptors shown here come from a woman aged 18-29 years with alopecia areata. Some clones in this sample may be carry-over from other donors' samples.

The V gene is TRBV7-9, the J gene TRBJ1-4; possibly TRBD1 for D (6 bases). Germline V gives CDR1 SEHNR, CDR2 FQNEAQ (reference sequence). This CDR3 comprises 15 residues. Deletions cut 2 bases from V and 8 bases from J, with 15 bases between. The CDR3 region is CASSLKTGLDEKLFF. The CDR3 DNA is TGTGCCAGCAGCTTAAAAACAGGGCTCGACGAAAAACTGTTTTTT.

The chain carries TRBV6-2 or TRBV6-3 and TRBJ2-2; D unresolved. Trimming stripped 4 bases from V and 6 bases from J, with 18 bases between. The germline CDR1 and CDR2 sequences are MNHEY and SVGEGT. The CDR3 length is 16 residues. The CDR3 DNA is TGTGCCAGCAGTTCCCGACGGACCGACACCCCCGGGGAGCTGTTTTTT. Protein product: CASSSRRTDTPGELFF.

This clonotype was detected a few times. The V gene is TRBV12-3 or TRBV12-4, the J gene TRBJ2-1; possible D gene TRBD1, 6 bases. V was trimmed by 6 bases and J by 4 bases, leaving 16 bases between them. The CDR3 length is 15 residues. This CDR3 reads CASSLDGTSYNEQFF. DNA for the CDR3: TGTGCCAGCAGCCTTGACGGGACATCGTACAATGAGCAGTTCTTC.

This clonotype has only a few counts. The CDR3 coding sequence is TGTGCCAGCAGTCCAGAGCTGAGGCAGTTCTTC. This encodes CASSPELRQFF. The J gene is TRBJ2-1, the V gene TRBV2; D is unclear. Germline values: CDR1 SNHLY, CDR2 FYNNEI. V was clipped by 5 bases and J by 12 bases, with 11 bases between them. This CDR3 has 11 amino acids.

This clonotype has at least ten counts. CDR3 amino acids: CASSFGVEWANVLTF. The DNA of the CDR3 is TGTGCCAGCAGTTTCGGGGTTGAATGGGCCAACGTCCTGACTTTC. The chain employs TRBV12-3 or TRBV12-4 and TRBJ2-6; possible D gene TRBD2, 5 bases. The CDR3 runs 15 residues. Trimming took off 3 bases at V and 5 bases at J, with 11 bases between the two ends.

The CDR3 bases are TGTGCCAGCATTGACAGTATGACGATGAACACTGAAGCTTTCTTT. It is translated as CASIDSMTMNTEAFF. The rearrangement joins TRBV27 to TRBJ1-1; D might be TRBD1 (5 bases). V lost 7 bases and J lost 0, with 15 bases in between. The CDR3 is 15 residues long. Germline CDR1 reads MNHEY; CDR2 reads SMNVEV (reference sequence).

This clonotype has a count of ten or more. V is TRBV20-1 and J is TRBJ1-2; D gene uncertain. The CDR3 sequence is 11 residues long. Germline values: CDR1 DFQATT, CDR2 SNEGSKA (reference sequence). With 2 bases removed from V and 7 bases from J, the gap between germline ends came to 8 bases. The CDR3 loop is CSARLGVGYTF. DNA of the CDR3: TGCAGTGCTAGATTAGGCGTTGGCTACACCTTC.

The V call is TRBV12-3 or TRBV12-4, the J call TRBJ2-3, with D perhaps TRBD1 (6 bases). There are 16 residues in the CDR3. The germline V and J ends were trimmed by 7 bases and 5 bases, with 22 bases remaining between them. The CDR3 nucleotides are TGTGCCAGCACCAAAGCCACAGGGCCTTATGGAGATACGCAGTATTTT. The encoded protein is CASTKATGPYGDTQYF.

The rearrangement uses TRBV12-3 or TRBV12-4 and TRBJ2-1; TRBD1 agrees at 7 bases. The junction had 4 bases not matched to a gene; V was cut back by 5 bases and J by 3 bases. This CDR3 comprises 14 residues. The CDR3 sequence is CASSRQGNYNEQFF. As DNA, the CDR3 is TGTGCCAGCAGTCGACAGGGTAACTACAATGAGCAGTTCTTC.

The chain has TRBV6-6 and TRBJ1-1; no firm D call. V lost 9 bases and J lost 1, with 9 bases in between. There are 12 residues in the CDR3. CDR1 MNHNY and CDR2 SVGAGI come from the germline V gene (reference sequence). CDR3 protein: CASSMGNTEAFF. CDR3 in DNA: TGTGCCAGTTCAATGGGGAACACTGAAGCTTTCTTT.

This clonotype occurred many times. The chain links TRBV28 to TRBJ1-2; 7 nucleotides align to TRBD1. The CDR3 contains 17 residues. The germline V gene has CDR1 MDHEN and CDR2 SYDVKM. J lost 5 bases, V lost 1 base, and 13 bases had no gene match. CDR3 sequence (DNA): TGTGCCAGCAGTTTATTGGACAGGCGCATCAATCAATATGGCTACACCTTC. Translation: CASSLLDRRINQYGYTF.

In its sample, this clonotype was seen a few times. The chain uses TRBV5-1 and TRBJ1-4; D possibly corresponds to TRBD1 (5 bases). This CDR3 has 13 amino acids. Per germline, CDR1 SGHRS and CDR2 YFSETQ. The V and J ends lost 4 bases and 8 bases respectively, with 12 bases between them. CDR3 in DNA: TGCGCCAGCAGCCCCTCCGACAGAGAAAAACTGTTTTTT. Translated: CASSPSDREKLFF.

J is TRBJ1-1 and V is TRBV27; 9 bases fit TRBD1. The V gene's germline CDR1 is MNHEY and CDR2 SMNVEV (reference sequence). The length of the CDR3 is 13 residues. V shed 4 bases, J shed 7 bases, and the junction held 4 bases outside the gene matches. The CDR3 spells CASSSWTGDEAFF. As DNA, the CDR3 is TGTGCCAGCAGTTCCTGGACAGGGGATGAAGCTTTCTTT.

This clonotype was counted at least ten times. The rearrangement joins TRBV7-9 to TRBJ2-7, with D perhaps matching TRBD1 or TRBD2 (6 bases each). The CDR3 covers 12 residues. Germline V gene data show CDR1 as SEHNR and CDR2 as FQNEAQ (reference sequence). V shed 2 bases and J shed 7 bases, with 9 bases lying between them. The CDR3 DNA reads as TGTGCCAGCAGCTTACGGGGGCAGGAGCAGTACTTC. Encoded protein: CASSLRGQEQYF. Full variable domain (missing parts from reference TRBV7-9 and TRBJ2-7): DTGVSQNPRHKITKRGQNVTFRCDPISEHNRLYWYRQTLGQGPEFLTYFQNEAQLEKSRLLSDRFSAERPKGSFSTLEIQRTEQGDSAMYLCASSLRGQEQYFGPGTRLTVT.

The chain carries TRBV10-3 and TRBJ1-1; D possibly corresponds to TRBD1 (5 bases). CDR1 is ENHRY, CDR2 SYGVKD, per germline. With 9 bases removed from V and 1 base from J, the gap between germline ends came to 9 bases. The length of the CDR3 is 12 residues. CDR3 coding DNA: TGTGCCATGAGCAGGGAGAACACTGAAGCTTTCTTT. Its translation: CAMSRENTEAFF.

This clonotype was found many times. The rearrangement joins TRBV11-2 to TRBJ2-5; D may be TRBD1 (5 bases). The germline CDR1 and CDR2 sequences are SGHAT and FQNNGV. V shed 6 bases and J shed 3 bases, with 14 bases lying between them. CDR3 length equals 14 residues. CDR3 coding DNA: TGTGCCAGCAGTATAGAGTGGGGCGAAGAGACCCAGTACTTC. Residues: CASSIEWGEETQYF.

This clonotype occurred many times. The gene calls are TRBV29-1 and TRBJ2-7; possibly TRBD2 for D (8 bases). Germline V CDR1 and CDR2: SQVTM, ANQGSEA. This CDR3 region has 16 residues. Trimming stripped 4 bases from V and 2 bases from J, with 21 bases between. The CDR3 sequence is CSVAGGRGQRTYEQYF. DNA for the CDR3: TGCAGCGTTGCGGGGGGGAGGGGACAGAGGACCTACGAGCAGTACTTC.

This clonotype was recorded at least ten times. The chain combines TRBV7-3 with TRBJ2-7; 8 nucleotides line up with TRBD2. Per germline, CDR1 SGHTA and CDR2 FQGTGA. The length of the CDR3 is 17 residues. With 5 bases clipped from V and 3 bases from J, the junction kept 15 bases outside the gene matches. CDR3 coding DNA: TGTGCCAGCAGCCTCAGAGGGTCAGCGGGGGCCGACTACGAGCAGTACTTC. Encoded protein: CASSLRGSAGADYEQYF.

This clonotype appeared a few times. The rearrangement uses TRBV9 and TRBJ2-7, with 7 bases matching TRBD1. The CDR3 is made up of 13 amino acids. Germline V gene lookup returns CDR1 SGDLS and CDR2 YYNGEE. J lost 5 bases, V lost 3 bases, and 5 bases had no gene match. This chain's CDR3 is CASSAATGHEQYF. Written as DNA, the CDR3 is TGTGCCAGCAGCGCAGCGACAGGGCACGAGCAGTACTTC.

This rearrangement joins TRBV24-1 to TRBJ2-2; 8 nucleotides agree with TRBD2. The CDR3 covers 16 residues. Germline CDR1 is KGHDR and CDR2 is SFDVKD. J was trimmed by 0 bases and V by 3 bases; bases with no gene match: 2. The CDR3 loop is CATSDPGGPNTGELFF. CDR3 nucleotides: TGTGCCACCAGTGATCCGGGGGGGCCGAACACCGGGGAGCTGTTTTTT.

The chain carries TRBV24-1 and TRBJ2-2, with D perhaps matching TRBD1 (6 bases). The germline V and J ends were trimmed by 4 bases and 6 bases, with 8 bases remaining between them. In germline, CDR1 is KGHDR, CDR2 SFDVKD. The CDR3 contains 13 residues. In DNA form, the CDR3 reads TGTGCCACCAGTGAGGACAGCGCCGGGGAGCTGTTTTTT. Amino acids: CATSEDSAGELFF.

This clonotype was detected many times. This chain joins TRBV7-8 and TRBJ1-2; no clear D gene. This CDR3 comprises 13 residues. Deletions cut 5 bases from V and 7 bases from J, with 14 bases between. Germline values: CDR1 SGHVS, CDR2 FQNEAQ. CDR3 DNA: TGTGCCAGCAGCCCGCTGCCGGAGGCTGGCTACACCTTC. Protein: CASSPLPEAGYTF. Using reference TRBV7-8 and TRBJ1-2 for the parts outside the CDR3, the full variable domain is GAGVSQSPRYKVAKRGQDVALRCDPISGHVSLFWYQQALGQGPEFLTYFQNEAQLDKSGLPSDRFFAERPEGSVSTLKIQRTQQEDSAVYLCASSPLPEAGYTFGSGTRLTVV.

This clonotype showed up many times. The chain links TRBV12-3 or TRBV12-4 to TRBJ1-2; a possible D gene is TRBD1 (6 bases). V gave up 6 bases and J gave up 8 bases, with 22 bases separating them. The CDR3 sequence is 15 residues long. CDR3: CASSPRDTGRKGYTF. CDR3 sequence (DNA): TGTGCCAGCAGCCCTAGGGACACGGGAAGGAAAGGCTACACCTTC.

This clonotype was seen repeatedly, ten times or more. The chain carries TRBV20-1 and TRBJ1-5, with TRBD1 matching 7 bases. Germline trimming cut 5 bases from V and 3 bases from J; bases unmatched to any gene: 4. CDR3 size: 13 residues. Per germline, CDR1 DFQATT and CDR2 SNEGSKA (reference sequence). The CDR3 sequence: CSAPTGNNQPQHF. Written as DNA, the CDR3 is TGCAGTGCTCCGACAGGGAACAATCAGCCCCAGCATTTT.

A few counts support this clonotype. This chain uses TRBV29-1 with TRBJ2-1; TRBD1 might be the D (7 bases). The CDR3 runs 15 residues. V was pared by 4 bases and J by 5 bases, with 18 bases between. Per germline, CDR1 SQVTM and CDR2 ANQGSEA. The CDR3 loop is CSVVAGQTSNNEQFF. The CDR3 nucleotides read TGCAGCGTTGTCGCGGGACAGACTTCGAACAATGAGCAGTTCTTC.

This clonotype was picked up many times. The chain is built from TRBV4-3 and TRBJ1-1; D call uncertain. The CDR3 has 15 residues. V lost 0 bases and J lost 5, with 13 bases in between. Germline lookup yields CDR1 LGHNA and CDR2 YSLEER. CDR3 region: CASSQDWEGGTEAFF. Written as DNA, the CDR3 is TGCGCCAGCAGCCAAGATTGGGAGGGAGGGACTGAAGCTTTCTTT.

This clonotype was seen more than once but under ten times. This rearrangement joins TRBV28 to TRBJ1-2; 8 bases match TRBD1. The CDR3 runs 19 residues. Germline loops: CDR1 MDHEN, CDR2 SYDVKM. V lost 6 bases and J lost 1; bases outside the gene matches: 19. The CDR3 nucleotides read TGTGCCAGCAGACTAATGGTCGTTCGGGACAGGAAATTTAACTATGGCTACACCTTC. The encoded protein is CASRLMVVRDRKFNYGYTF.

This clonotype was recorded many times. In DNA, the CDR3 is TGTGCCAGCAGTGTCCCGCGGGGGGCCTACAATGAGCAGTTCTTC. Translation: CASSVPRGAYNEQFF. The chain is built from TRBV2 and TRBJ2-1, with TRBD2 identical over 8 bases. V shed 4 bases and J 2 bases; nucleotides not matched to a gene: 4. The CDR3 contains 15 residues. Germline lookup yields CDR1 SNHLY and CDR2 FYNNEI.

This clonotype was detected only a few times. This chain uses TRBV6-5 with TRBJ2-5; 8 bases line up with TRBD2. The germline V gene encodes CDR1 MNHEY and CDR2 SVGAGI. The CDR3 is 14 residues long. With 6 bases clipped from V and 4 bases from J, the junction kept 7 bases outside the gene matches. DNA for the CDR3: TGTGCCAGCAGCGACGGACTAGCTCCAGAGACCCAGTACTTC. It translates to CASSDGLAPETQYF.

This clonotype has just a few counts. The chain couples TRBV12-3 or TRBV12-4 to TRBJ1-6, with TRBD1 identical over 9 bases. J gave up 3 bases and V 6 bases, and 3 bases lay outside the gene matches. The CDR3 sequence is 15 residues long. DNA for the CDR3: TGTGCCAGCAGGGGGACAGGGATCTATAATTCACCCCTCCACTTT. Protein sequence: CASRGTGIYNSPLHF.

This rearrangement joins TRBV27 to TRBJ2-1; 10 nucleotides match TRBD2. CDR3 size: 15 residues. V lost 2 bases, J lost 7 bases, and 5 bases stayed unmatched. Germline V gene sequence: CDR1 MNHEY, CDR2 SMNVEV (reference sequence). The CDR3 is CASSLLAGARNEQFF. CDR3 nucleotides: TGTGCCAGCAGTTTACTAGCGGGGGCCCGAAATGAGCAGTTCTTC.

This clonotype was found a few times. The rearrangement joins TRBV7-2 to TRBJ2-7; D gene unclear. The CDR3 consists of 15 residues. CDR1 and CDR2 from the germline V gene are SGHTA and FQGNSA. Trimming took 5 bases from V and 3 from J, leaving 17 bases between them. CDR3 in DNA: TGTGCCAGCAGCAAAGACCTGGCCCTCCGCTACGAGCAGTACTTC. Translated, it gives CASSKDLALRYEQYF.